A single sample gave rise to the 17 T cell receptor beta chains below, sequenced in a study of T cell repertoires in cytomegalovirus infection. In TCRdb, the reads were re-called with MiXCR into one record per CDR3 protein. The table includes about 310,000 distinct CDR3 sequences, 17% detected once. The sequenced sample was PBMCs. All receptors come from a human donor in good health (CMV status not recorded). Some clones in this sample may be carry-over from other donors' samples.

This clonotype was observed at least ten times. The CDR3 loop reads CASSYSTSPVRGHEQFF. CDR3 nucleotides: TGTGCCAGCAGTTACTCCACTAGCCCGGTTAGAGGGCATGAGCAGTTCTTC. The chain recombines TRBV6-5 with TRBJ2-1, with D perhaps TRBD2 (6 bases). The CDR3 loop spans 17 amino acids. Between the trimmed V and J ends, which lost 0 bases and 8 bases, there was a span of 20 bases. Germline V CDR1 and CDR2: MNHEY, SVGAGI.

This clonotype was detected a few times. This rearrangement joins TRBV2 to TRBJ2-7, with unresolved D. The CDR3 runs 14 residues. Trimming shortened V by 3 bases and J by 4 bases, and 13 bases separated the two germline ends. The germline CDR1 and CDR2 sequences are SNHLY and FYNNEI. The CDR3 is CASSDGRIMYEQYF. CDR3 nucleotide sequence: TGTGCCAGCAGTGACGGACGTATTATGTACGAGCAGTACTTC.

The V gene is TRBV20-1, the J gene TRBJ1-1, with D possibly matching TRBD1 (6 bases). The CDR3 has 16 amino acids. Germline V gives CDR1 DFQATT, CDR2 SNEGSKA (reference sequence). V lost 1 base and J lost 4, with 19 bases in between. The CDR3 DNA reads TGCAGTGCTAGAGGGGGGCCCGGCTCAGTTGGCACTGAAGCTTTCTTT. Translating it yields CSARGGPGSVGTEAFF.

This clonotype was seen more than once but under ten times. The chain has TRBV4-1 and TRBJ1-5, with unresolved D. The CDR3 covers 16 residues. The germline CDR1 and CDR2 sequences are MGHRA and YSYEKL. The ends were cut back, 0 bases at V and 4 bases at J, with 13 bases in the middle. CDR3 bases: TGCGCCAGCAGCCAAGACCCGGGCCAGCGGAATCAGCCCCAGCATTTT. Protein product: CASSQDPGQRNQPQHF.

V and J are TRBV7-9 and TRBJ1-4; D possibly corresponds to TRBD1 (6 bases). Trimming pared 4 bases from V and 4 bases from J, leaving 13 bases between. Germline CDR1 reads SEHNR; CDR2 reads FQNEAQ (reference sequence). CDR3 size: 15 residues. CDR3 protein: CASSSLGGINEKLFF. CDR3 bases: TGTGCCAGCAGCTCCTTAGGGGGGATTAATGAAAAACTGTTTTTT.

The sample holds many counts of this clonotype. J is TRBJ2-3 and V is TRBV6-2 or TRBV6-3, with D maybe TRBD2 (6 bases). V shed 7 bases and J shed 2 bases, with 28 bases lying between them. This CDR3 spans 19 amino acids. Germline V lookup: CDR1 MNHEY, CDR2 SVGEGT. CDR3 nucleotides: TGTGCCAGCACATACCTTCCGGGACTTCGACTAGATACCACAGATACGCAGTATTTT. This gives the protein CASTYLPGLRLDTTDTQYF.

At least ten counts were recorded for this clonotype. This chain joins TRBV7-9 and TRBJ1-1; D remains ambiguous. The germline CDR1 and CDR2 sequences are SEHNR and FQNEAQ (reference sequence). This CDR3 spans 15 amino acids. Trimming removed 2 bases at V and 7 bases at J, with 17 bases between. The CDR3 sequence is CASSLILGIRHEAFF. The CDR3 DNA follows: TGTGCCAGCAGCTTAATCCTTGGTATCCGGCATGAAGCTTTCTTT.

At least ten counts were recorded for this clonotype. As DNA, the CDR3 is TGTGCCAGCAGCCCGCCAGGGAATCAGCCCCAGCATTTT. Translation: CASSPPGNQPQHF. V gene TRBV4-2 combines with J gene TRBJ1-5; possible D gene TRBD1, 5 bases. CDR3 size: 13 residues. Germline assignment: CDR1 LGHNA and CDR2 YNFKEQ. V was cut by 4 bases and J by 4 bases, with 8 bases left in between.

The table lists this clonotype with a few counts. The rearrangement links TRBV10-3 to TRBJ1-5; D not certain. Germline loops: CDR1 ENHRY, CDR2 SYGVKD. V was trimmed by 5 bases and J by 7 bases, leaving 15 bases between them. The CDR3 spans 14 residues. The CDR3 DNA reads TGTGCCATCAGTTACGATGCCCCGCCCCAGCCCCAGCATTTT. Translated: CAISYDAPPQPQHF.

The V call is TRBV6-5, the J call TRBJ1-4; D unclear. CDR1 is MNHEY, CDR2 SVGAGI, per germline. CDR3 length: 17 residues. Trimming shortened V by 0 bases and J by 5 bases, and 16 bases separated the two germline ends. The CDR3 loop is CASSYSSPPAPNEKLFF. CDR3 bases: TGTGCCAGCAGTTACTCTTCTCCGCCAGCTCCGAATGAAAAACTGTTTTTT.

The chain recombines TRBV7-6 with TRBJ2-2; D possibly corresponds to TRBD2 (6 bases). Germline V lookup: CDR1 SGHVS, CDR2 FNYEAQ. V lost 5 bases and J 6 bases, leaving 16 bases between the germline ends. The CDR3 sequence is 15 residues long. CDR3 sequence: CASSARGVWAGELFF. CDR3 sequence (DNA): TGTGCCAGCAGCGCGCGCGGGGTCTGGGCCGGGGAGCTGTTTTTT.

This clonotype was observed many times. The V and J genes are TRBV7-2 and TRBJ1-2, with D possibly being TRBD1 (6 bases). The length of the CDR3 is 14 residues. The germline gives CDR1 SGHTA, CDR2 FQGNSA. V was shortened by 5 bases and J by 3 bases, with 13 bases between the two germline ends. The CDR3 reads CASSPGQGDYGYTF. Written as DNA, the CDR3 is TGTGCCAGCAGCCCGGGACAAGGAGACTATGGCTACACCTTC.

CDR3 nucleotides: TGTGCCAGCAGTTACCGGGTGGCGGGGGCAACCAAAGGAGATACGCAGTATTTT. This encodes CASSYRVAGATKGDTQYF. V usage is TRBV6-6 and J usage is TRBJ2-3; possible D gene TRBD2, 7 bases. Trimming removed 2 bases at V and 5 bases at J, with 23 bases between. The CDR3 loop spans 18 amino acids. Germline CDR1 is MNHNY and CDR2 is SVGAGI (reference sequence).

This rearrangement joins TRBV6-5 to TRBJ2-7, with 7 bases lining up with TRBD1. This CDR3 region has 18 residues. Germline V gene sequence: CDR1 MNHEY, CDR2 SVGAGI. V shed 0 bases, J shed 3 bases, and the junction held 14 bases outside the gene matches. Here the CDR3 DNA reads TGTGCCAGCAGTTACTCGATCTCGTTTCATAACAGGGGCTACGAGCAGTACTTC. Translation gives CASSYSISFHNRGYEQYF.

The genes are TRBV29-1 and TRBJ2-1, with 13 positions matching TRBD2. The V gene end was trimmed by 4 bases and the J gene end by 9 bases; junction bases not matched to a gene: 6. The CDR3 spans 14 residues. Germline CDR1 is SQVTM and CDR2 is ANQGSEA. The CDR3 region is CSVGRLAGGREQFF. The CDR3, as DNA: TGCAGCGTTGGCCGACTAGCGGGGGGCCGTGAGCAGTTCTTC.

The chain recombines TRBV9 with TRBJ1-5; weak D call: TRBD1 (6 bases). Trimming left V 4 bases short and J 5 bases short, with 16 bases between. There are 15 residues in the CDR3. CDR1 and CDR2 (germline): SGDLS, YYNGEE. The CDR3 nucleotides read TGTGCCAGCAGCCCAACACAGGGACAAGATCAGCCCCAGCATTTT. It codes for CASSPTQGQDQPQHF.

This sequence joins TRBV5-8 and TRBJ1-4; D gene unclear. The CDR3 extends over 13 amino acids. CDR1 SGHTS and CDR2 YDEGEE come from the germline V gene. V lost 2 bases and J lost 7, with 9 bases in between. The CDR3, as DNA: TGTGCCAGCAGCTTAGGACGGGGTGAAAAACTGTTTTTT. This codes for CASSLGRGEKLFF.